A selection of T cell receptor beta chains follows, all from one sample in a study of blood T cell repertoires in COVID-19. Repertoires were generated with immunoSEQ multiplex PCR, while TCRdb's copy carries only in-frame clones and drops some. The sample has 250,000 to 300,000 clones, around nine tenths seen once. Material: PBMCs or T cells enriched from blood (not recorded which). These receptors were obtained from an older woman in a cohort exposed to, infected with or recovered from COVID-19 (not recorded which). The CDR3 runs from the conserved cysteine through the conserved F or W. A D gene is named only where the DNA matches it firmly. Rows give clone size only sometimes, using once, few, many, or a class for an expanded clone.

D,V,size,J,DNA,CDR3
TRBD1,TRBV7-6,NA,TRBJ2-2,TGTGCCAGCAGCTTAGGGACAGGGGGGCCCACCGGGGAGCTGTTTTTT,CASSLGTGGPTGELFF
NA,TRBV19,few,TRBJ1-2,TGTGCCAGTACCGCAACAGGAGCTAACTATGGCTACACCTTC,CASTATGANYGYTF
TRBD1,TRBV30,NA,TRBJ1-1,TGTGCCTGGATCTCTTGGACAGGAAAAGACAAAGCTTTCTTT,CAWISWTGKDKAFF
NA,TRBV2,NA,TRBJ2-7,TGTGCCAGCACAGCCAGGACTCCTGCCTACGAGCAGTACTTC,CASTARTPAYEQYF
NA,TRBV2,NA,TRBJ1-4,TGTGCCAGCAGCGACCCTGGGGAAAGCGGAGAAAAACTGTTTTTT,CASSDPGESGEKLFF
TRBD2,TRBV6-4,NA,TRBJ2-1,TGTGCCAGCAGTTTGACTAGCGGGAGTATAGGCAATGAGCAGTTCTTC,CASSLTSGSIGNEQFF
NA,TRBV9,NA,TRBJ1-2,TGTGCCAGCAGCGTAGGGACAGACTATGGCTACACCTTC,CASSVGTDYGYTF
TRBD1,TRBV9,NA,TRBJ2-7,TGTGCCAGCAGCGTGACTCCGGGACAGGGCTACGAGCAGTACTTC,CASSVTPGQGYEQYF
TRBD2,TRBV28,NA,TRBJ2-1,TGTGCCAGCGTTGGGCTAGCGGGAACCTACAATGAGCAGTTCTTC,CASVGLAGTYNEQFF
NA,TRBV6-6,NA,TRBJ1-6,TGTGCCAGCAGTACCTCGACAGGCGCGTATTCACCCCTCCACTTT,CASSTSTGAYSPLHF
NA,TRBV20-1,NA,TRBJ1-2,TGCAGTGCTAGTCTGGGCCAGGCGCATGGTGGCTACACCTTC,CSASLGQAHGGYTF
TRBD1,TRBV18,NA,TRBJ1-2,TGTGCCAGCTCACCCGCGGGACAGGCGTCCTGCACCTTC,CASSPAGQASCTF
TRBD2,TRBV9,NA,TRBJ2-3,TGTGCCAGCAGCGAAAACCGACTAGCGGGGGACACAGATACGCAGTATTTT,CASSENRLAGDTDTQYF
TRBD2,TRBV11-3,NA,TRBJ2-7,TGTGCCAGCAGCTTCGGGGGGACCTACGAGCAGTACTTC,CASSFGGTYEQYF
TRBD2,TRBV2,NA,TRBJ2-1,TGTGCCAGCAGCGGGACTAGCGGTGAGCAGTTCTTC,CASSGTSGEQFF
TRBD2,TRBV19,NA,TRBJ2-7,TGTGCCAGTAGCCCTACCCCGGGAGGGCGAGACGAGCAGTACTTC,CASSPTPGGRDEQYF
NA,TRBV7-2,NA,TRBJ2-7,TGTGCCAGCAGCCTGACTAGGGTGTCCAGCCACGAGCAGTACTTC,CASSLTRVSSHEQYF
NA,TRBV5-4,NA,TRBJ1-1,TGTGCCAGCAACGACGGGACTCCCCTCACGCGAGAAGCTTTCTTT,CASNDGTPLTREAFF
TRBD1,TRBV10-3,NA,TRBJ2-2,TGTGCCATCACCGGGACAGGGAACACCGGGGAGCTGTTTTTT,CAITGTGNTGELFF
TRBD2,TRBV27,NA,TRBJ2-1,TGTGCCAGCAGTTCGGGACTAGCGGGATTGGTCAATGAGCAGTTCTTC,CASSSGLAGLVNEQFF
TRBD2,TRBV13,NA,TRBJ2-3,TGTGCCAGCAGCTTGCCCACTAGCGGAAAACCCGCAGATACGCAGTATTTT,CASSLPTSGKPADTQYF
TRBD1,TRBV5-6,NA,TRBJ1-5,TGTGCCAGCAGCTGGACAGGGAGCAATCAGCCCCAGCATTTT,CASSWTGSNQPQHF
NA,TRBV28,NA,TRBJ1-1,TGTGCCAGCAGTTTGAGGGTCACTGAAGCTTTCTTT,CASSLRVTEAFF
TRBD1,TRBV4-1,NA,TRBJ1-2,TGCGCCAGCAGCCAGCCTGACAGGGTCAACTATGGCTACACCTTC,CASSQPDRVNYGYTF
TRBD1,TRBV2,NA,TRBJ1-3,TGTGCCAGCAGTGACCGGGCAGGGGGCAACGGCCGTGGAAACACCATATATTTT,CASSDRAGGNGRGNTIYF
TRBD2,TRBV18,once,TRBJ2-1,TGTGCCAGCTTACGGCTAGCGGGAATCAATGAGCAGTTCTTC,CASLRLAGINEQFF
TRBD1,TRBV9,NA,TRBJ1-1,TGTGCCAGCAGCGTAGGGGACAGGGACACTGAAGCTTTCTTT,CASSVGDRDTEAFF
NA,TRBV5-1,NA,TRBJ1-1,TGCGCCAGCAGCTTGGAAACGGGGGGAGTCGGAGAAGCTTTCTTT,CASSLETGGVGEAFF
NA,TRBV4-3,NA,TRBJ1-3,TGCGCCAGCAGCCAAGCTCCCCGTTCTGGAAACACCATATATTTT,CASSQAPRSGNTIYF
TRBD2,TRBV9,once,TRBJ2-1,TGTGCCACCGGGACTACGCGCAATGAGCAGTTCTTC,CATGTTRNEQFF
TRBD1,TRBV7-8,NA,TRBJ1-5,TGTGCCAGCAGCTTAGTTGGCAGGGGGCGAAGCAATCAGCCCCAGCATTTT,CASSLVGRGRSNQPQHF
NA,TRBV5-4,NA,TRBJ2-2,TGTGCCAGCAGCCCCGGGAATCCGGGGGAGCTGTTTTTT,CASSPGNPGELFF
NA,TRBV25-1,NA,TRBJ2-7,TGTGCCAGCAGTGAATCTAATCCGCCCTCCTACGAGCAGTACTTC,CASSESNPPSYEQYF
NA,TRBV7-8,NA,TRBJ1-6,TGTGCCAGCAGCTTAGGAGGGTTTCCGCTGAATTATAATTCACCCCTCCACTTT,CASSLGGFPLNYNSPLHF
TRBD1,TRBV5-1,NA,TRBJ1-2,TGCGCCAGCAGCTTGGAACAGGGGGCGGACTATGGCTACACCTTC,CASSLEQGADYGYTF
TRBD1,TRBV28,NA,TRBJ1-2,TGTGCCAGCAGGGGACAGGGGGCTCGATATGGCTACACCTTC,CASRGQGARYGYTF
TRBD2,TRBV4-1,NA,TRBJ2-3,TGCGCCAGCAGCCATCTAGGGACTAGCGGAGATACGCAGTATTTT,CASSHLGTSGDTQYF
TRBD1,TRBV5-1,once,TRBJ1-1,TGCGCCAGCAGCTTGTCCAGGGGGAGGACTGAAGCTTTCTTT,CASSLSRGRTEAFF
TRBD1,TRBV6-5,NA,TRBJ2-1,TGTGCCAGCAGTCCCGGGACAGGGATCCATGAGCAGTTCTTC,CASSPGTGIHEQFF
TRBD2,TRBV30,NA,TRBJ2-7,TGTGCCTGGGCACTAGCGGGAGGCTCAGGGGAGCAGTACTTC,CAWALAGGSGEQYF
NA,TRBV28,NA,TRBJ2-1,TGTGCCAGCACCGAGGGCAATGAGCAGTTCTTC,CASTEGNEQFF
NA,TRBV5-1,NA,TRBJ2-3,TGCGCCAGCAGCTTGGTGGGCGAAACAGATACGCAGTATTTT,CASSLVGETDTQYF
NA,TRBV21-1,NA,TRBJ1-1,TGTGCCAGCAGCAAATGGGGCGGGACCTGTGAAGCTTTCTTT,CASSKWGGTCEAFF